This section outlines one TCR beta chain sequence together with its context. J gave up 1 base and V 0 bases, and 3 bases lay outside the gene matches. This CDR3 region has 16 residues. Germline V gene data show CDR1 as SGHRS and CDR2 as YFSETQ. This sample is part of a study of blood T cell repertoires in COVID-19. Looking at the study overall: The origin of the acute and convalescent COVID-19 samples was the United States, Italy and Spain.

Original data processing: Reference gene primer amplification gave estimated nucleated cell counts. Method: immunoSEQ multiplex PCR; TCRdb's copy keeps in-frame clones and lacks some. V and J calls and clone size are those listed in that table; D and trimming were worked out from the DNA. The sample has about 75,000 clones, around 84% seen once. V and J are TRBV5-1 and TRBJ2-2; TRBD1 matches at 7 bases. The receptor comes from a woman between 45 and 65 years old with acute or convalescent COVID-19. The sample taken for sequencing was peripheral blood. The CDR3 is CASSLAGDRNTGELFF. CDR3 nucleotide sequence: TGCGCCAGCAGCTTGGCCGGGGACAGGAACACCGGGGAGCTGTTTTTT.